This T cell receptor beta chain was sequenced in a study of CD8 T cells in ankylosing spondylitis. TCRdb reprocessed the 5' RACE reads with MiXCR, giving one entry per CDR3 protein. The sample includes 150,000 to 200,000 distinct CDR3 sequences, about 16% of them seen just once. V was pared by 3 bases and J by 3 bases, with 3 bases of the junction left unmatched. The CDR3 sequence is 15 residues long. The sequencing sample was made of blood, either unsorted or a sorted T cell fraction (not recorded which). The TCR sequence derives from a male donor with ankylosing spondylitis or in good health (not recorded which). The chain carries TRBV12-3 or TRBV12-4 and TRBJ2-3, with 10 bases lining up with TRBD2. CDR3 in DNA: TGTGCCAGCAGTTTCGGGACTAGCGAGACAGATACGCAGTATTTT. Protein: CASSFGTSETDTQYF.